The clone carrying this TCR beta chain was seen more than once but under ten times. Donors in Cohort 3 who had recovered were those with two negative PCRs, healthcare professional clearance, or resolution of their symptoms. Trimming removed 6 bases from V and 4 bases from J, with 18 bases in between. This CDR3 has 15 residues. The germline V gene has CDR1 PRHDT and CDR2 FYEKMQ (reference sequence). Sequenced by immunoSEQ multiplex PCR; TCRdb stores in-frame clones only, minus some. The table has approximately 400,000 clones, 75% to 90% seen once; the top ten hold about 5.4%. The data are from a study of blood T cell repertoires in COVID-19.

Sequenced: PBMCs or T cells enriched from blood (not recorded which). This sequence was found in a woman between 45 and 65 years old who had recovered from COVID-19. The chain employs TRBV13 and TRBJ1-1, with D unresolved. CDR3 in amino acids: CASSPPLFGSTEAFF. The CDR3, as DNA: TGTGCCAGCAGTCCACCCCTCTTTGGGAGCACTGAAGCTTTCTTT.